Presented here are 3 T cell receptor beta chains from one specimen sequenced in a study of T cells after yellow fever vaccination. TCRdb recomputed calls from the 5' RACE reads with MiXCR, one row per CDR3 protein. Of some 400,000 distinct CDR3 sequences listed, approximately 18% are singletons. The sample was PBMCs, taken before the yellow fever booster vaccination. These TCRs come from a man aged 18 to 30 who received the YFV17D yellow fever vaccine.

CDR3 coding DNA: TGCAGCACTTTAGGGGACACTAACTATGGCTACACCTTC. Encoded protein: CSTLGDTNYGYTF. The V call is TRBV29-1, the J call TRBJ1-2, with D possibly being TRBD1 (6 bases). Germline V gene data show CDR1 as SQVTM and CDR2 as ANQGSEA. The germline V and J ends were trimmed by 8 bases and 0 bases, with 13 bases remaining between them. The CDR3 length is 13 residues.

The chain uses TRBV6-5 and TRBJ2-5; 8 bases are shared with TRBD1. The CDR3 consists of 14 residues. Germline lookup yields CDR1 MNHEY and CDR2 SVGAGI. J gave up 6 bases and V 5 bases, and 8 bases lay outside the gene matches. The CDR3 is CASSPQGARKTQYF. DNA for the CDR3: TGTGCCAGCAGTCCGCAGGGGGCGCGAAAGACCCAGTACTTC.

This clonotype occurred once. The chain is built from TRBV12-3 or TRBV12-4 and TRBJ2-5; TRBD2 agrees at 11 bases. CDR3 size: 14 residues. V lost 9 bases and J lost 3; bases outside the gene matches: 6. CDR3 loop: CARWGLAVKETQYF. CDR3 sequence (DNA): TGTGCCAGATGGGGACTAGCGGTAAAAGAGACCCAGTACTTC.